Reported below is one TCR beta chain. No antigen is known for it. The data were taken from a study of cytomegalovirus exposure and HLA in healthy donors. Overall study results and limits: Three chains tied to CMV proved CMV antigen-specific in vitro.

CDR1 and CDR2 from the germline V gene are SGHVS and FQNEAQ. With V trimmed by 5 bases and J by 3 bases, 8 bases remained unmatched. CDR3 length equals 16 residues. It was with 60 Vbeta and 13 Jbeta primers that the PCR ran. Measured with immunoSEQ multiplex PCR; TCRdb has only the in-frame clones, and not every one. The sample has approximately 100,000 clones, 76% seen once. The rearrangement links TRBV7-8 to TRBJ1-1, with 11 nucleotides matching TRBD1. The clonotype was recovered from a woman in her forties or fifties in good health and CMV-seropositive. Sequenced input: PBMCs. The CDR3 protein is CASSARDRGADTEAFF. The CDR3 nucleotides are TGTGCCAGCAGCGCCCGGGACAGGGGGGCGGACACTGAAGCTTTCTTT.